The sequence of this T cell receptor (beta chain) was determined in a study of post-analysis software for immune sequencing data. Study information: Multiple sclerosis in the patients followed relapsing-remitting, secondary progressive and progressive-relapsing courses.

Study conclusions and caveats: Included in a set of roughly five TRBV segments more frequent in patients than controls were TRBV5-6, TRBV5-1 and TRBV20-1. Controls showed significantly higher normalized Chao1 diversity than did multiple sclerosis patients. Samples from one preparation batch, clustered by F measure, grouped strongly together.

This CDR3 has 16 amino acids. Carried by the TCR beta cDNA libraries were unique molecular identifiers. T cells, about 0.9 to 11 million of them, yielded 500,000 to 600,000 cDNA molecules. TCRdb analysed the PCR reads with MiXCR anew, one entry per CDR3 protein. The top ten clones hold over 1.5% of a sample with 500,000 to 600,000 distinct CDR3 sequences, around 44% of them seen once. Concerning this clonotype itself: Its antigen remains unknown. Germline is not matched at one junction end, which may reflect a read error.

Material: blood. The rearrangement links TRBV12-3 or TRBV12-4 to TRBJ2-6; perhaps TRBD1 as D (6 bases). The sequence was collected from a girl aged 10-17 years with multiple sclerosis. CDR3 bases: TGTGCCAGCAGTTCCTCGGACAGCTCTGGGGCCAACGTCCGGACTTTC. It specifies CASSSSDSSGANVRTF.